One sample yielded the 19 T cell receptor beta chains listed below, sequenced in a study of T cell clonotyping in hematopoietic cell transplantation. Sequencing was performed with immunoSEQ multiplex PCR; in TCRdb, only in-frame clones are kept and a portion is missing. The sample shows roughly 11,000 clones, roughly 89% of them seen only once. Input material: peripheral blood mononuclear cells. The origin of the receptors is a human donor who either received an allogeneic hematopoietic cell transplant for a myeloid malignancy or was a related donor (not recorded which). Some clones in this sample may be carry-over from other donors' samples.

The gene calls are TRBV7-2 and TRBJ1-4, with TRBD1 identical over 7 bases. V trimming: 8 bases; J trimming: 5 bases; junction bases outside the gene matches: 8. The CDR3 is made up of 14 amino acids. The germline V gene has CDR1 SGHTA and CDR2 FQGNSA. The CDR3 spells CASALKTGNEKLFF. In nucleotides, the CDR3 is TGTGCCAGCGCCTTGAAGACAGGGAATGAAAAACTGTTTTTT.

The genes are TRBV29-1 and TRBJ2-6, with a weak D call TRBD1 (5 bases). The CDR3 extends over 16 amino acids. Trimming shortened V by 0 bases and J by 2 bases, and 11 bases separated the two germline ends. Germline CDR1 and CDR2: SQVTM and ANQGSEA. CDR3 coding DNA: TGCAGCGTTGAAGACCCACAGGCAACTGGGGCCAACGTCCTGACTTTC. Its protein is CSVEDPQATGANVLTF.

V usage is TRBV7-3 and J usage is TRBJ1-5; D is undetermined. Trimming removed 2 bases from V and 3 bases from J, with 11 bases in between. This CDR3 has 15 amino acids. CDR1 SGHTA and CDR2 FQGTGA come from the germline V gene. DNA for the CDR3: TGTGCCAGCAGCTTACAACACGGACCCAATCAGCCCCAGCATTTT. This translates into CASSLQHGPNQPQHF.

The chain employs TRBV19 and TRBJ1-5; D gene ambiguous. V was pared by 6 bases and J by 0 bases, with 12 bases between. Germline lookup yields CDR1 LNHDA and CDR2 SQIVND (reference sequence). The CDR3 covers 15 residues. The CDR3 is CASSLNADSNQPQHF. The CDR3 coding sequence is TGTGCCAGTAGCCTGAACGCGGATAGCAATCAGCCCCAGCATTTT.

This clone showed up just a few times. CDR3 sequence: CASSALAGGYNEQFF. The CDR3 nucleotides are TGTGCCAGCAGTGCTCTAGCGGGGGGGTACAATGAGCAGTTCTTC. V and J are TRBV6-4 and TRBJ2-1; TRBD2 matches 12 bases. The germline V gene encodes CDR1 MRHNA and CDR2 SNTAGT. The CDR3 extends over 15 amino acids. V dropped 4 bases and J dropped 4; count of bases not matched to a gene: 2.

The chain has TRBV11-3 and TRBJ2-1, with D possibly being TRBD2 (5 bases). Germline V gives CDR1 SGHNT, CDR2 YENEEA. V shed 5 bases and J shed 5 bases, with 16 bases lying between them. The CDR3 totals 15 residues. The CDR3, as DNA: TGTGCCAGCAGCCAAGGGCAGCGGAGACACAATGAGCAGTTCTTC. Translated: CASSQGQRRHNEQFF.

The chain has TRBV5-4 and TRBJ1-4; D unclear. Germline V CDR1 and CDR2: SGHNT, YYREEE (reference sequence). The CDR3 contains 13 residues. Trimming took off 5 bases at V and 10 bases at J, with 15 bases between the two ends. The CDR3 here is CASRQDLAGKLFF. The CDR3, as DNA: TGTGCCAGCAGACAAGACCTGGCGGGAAAACTGTTTTTT.

In its sample, this clone was seen once. J is TRBJ2-5 and V is TRBV6-5; D might be TRBD1 or TRBD2, each matching 6 bases. Germline-derived CDR1 and CDR2 are MNHEY and SVGAGI. Between the trimmed V and J ends, which lost 6 bases and 5 bases, there was a span of 19 bases. The CDR3 covers 15 residues. CDR3 residues: CASSSQGGRGETQYF. The CDR3 nucleotides are TGTGCCAGCAGCTCCCAAGGGGGGCGCGGGGAGACCCAGTACTTC.

V and J are TRBV9 and TRBJ2-7; 8 bases fit TRBD2. The junction had 12 bases not matched to a gene; V was cut back by 4 bases and J by 6 bases. Germline CDR1 reads SGDLS; CDR2 reads YYNGEE. This CDR3 comprises 15 residues. CDR3 DNA: TGTGCCAGCAGCCCCTCCGGGGGGGGGCAATTCGAGCAGTACTTC. This encodes CASSPSGGGQFEQYF.

The table lists this clone with a count of one. The rearrangement uses TRBV7-2 and TRBJ2-3; 12 bases are a match to TRBD2. The V and J ends lost 5 bases and 6 bases, in that order; junction bases with no gene match: 6. CDR1 is SGHTA and CDR2 is FQGNSA in the germline V gene. The CDR3 spans 15 residues. CDR3 in amino acids: CASSRSGLAGDTQYF. The CDR3 DNA follows: TGTGCCAGCAGCCGCTCGGGACTAGCGGGCGATACGCAGTATTTT.

The chain has TRBV7-9 and TRBJ1-1; D unresolved. The CDR3 totals 12 residues. V dropped 1 base and J dropped 6 bases, with 6 bases sitting between them. CDR1 is SEHNR, CDR2 FQNEAQ, per germline (reference sequence). CDR3 bases: TGTGCCAGCAGCTTAGTCTGGTCTGAAGCTTTCTTT. The encoded protein is CASSLVWSEAFF.

This CDR3 is CASSYSTVNTEAFF. As DNA, the CDR3 is TGTGCCAGCAGTTACTCTACGGTGAACACTGAAGCTTTCTTT. This chain connects TRBV6-5 to TRBJ1-1; no definite D call. Germline V gene sequence: CDR1 MNHEY, CDR2 SVGAGI. Trimming pared 0 bases from V and 0 bases from J, leaving 5 bases between. The length of the CDR3 is 14 residues.

The chain is built from TRBV6-6 and TRBJ1-1; D not resolved. The CDR3 loop spans 14 amino acids. Germline CDR1 reads MNHNY; CDR2 reads SVGAGI (reference sequence). Between the trimmed V and J ends, which lost 4 bases and 7 bases, there was a span of 16 bases. CDR3 sequence reads: CASSFLGGPVEAFF. The DNA of the CDR3 is TGTGCCAGCAGTTTCCTCGGAGGGCCCGTTGAAGCTTTCTTT.

The V call is TRBV14, the J call TRBJ2-7; TRBD1 aligns across 9 bases. With 0 bases clipped from V and 2 bases from J, the junction kept 8 bases outside the gene matches. Germline V CDR1 and CDR2: SGHDN, FVKESK. This CDR3 has 17 residues. CDR3 in DNA: TGTGCCAGCAGCCAAGATCGGAAGGGACAGGGTGCCTACGAGCAGTACTTC. It is translated as CASSQDRKGQGAYEQYF.

This clone turned up a few times. The CDR3 sequence: CASSPRDRDGELFF. DNA for the CDR3: TGTGCCAGCAGCCCCCGGGACAGGGACGGGGAGCTGTTTTTT. V is TRBV9 and J is TRBJ2-2, with TRBD1 matching over 9 bases. Unmatched junction bases numbered 5, after V lost 4 bases and J lost 7 bases. Germline assignment: CDR1 SGDLS and CDR2 YYNGEE. CDR3 length equals 14 residues. Combining the CDR3 with reference TRBV9 and TRBJ2-2 gives the whole variable domain DSGVTQTPKHLITATGQRVTLRCSPRSGDLSVYWYQQSLDQGLQFLIQYYNGEERAKGNILERFSAQQFPDLHSELNLSSLELGDSALYFCASSPRDRDGELFFGEGSRLTVL.

The V call is TRBV7-3, the J call TRBJ2-7; 10 bases are a match to TRBD2. CDR1 SGHTA and CDR2 FQGTGA come from the germline V gene. Germline trimming cut 5 bases from V and 0 bases from J; bases unmatched to any gene: 4. There are 15 residues in the CDR3. The DNA for the CDR3 is TGTGCCAGCAGCGTTAGCGGGGGGTCCTCCTACGAGCAGTACTTC. Protein product: CASSVSGGSSYEQYF.

J is TRBJ2-7 and V is TRBV9; D not certain. The germline V and J ends were trimmed by 0 bases and 2 bases, with 12 bases remaining between them. The CDR3 totals 15 residues. Germline V gene lookup returns CDR1 SGDLS and CDR2 YYNGEE. The CDR3 nucleotides are TGTGCCAGCAGCGTAGGCTCGGCCAGCGCCTACGAGCAGTACTTC. Amino acids: CASSVGSASAYEQYF.

The rearrangement joins TRBV6-5 to TRBJ2-7; D gene unclear. The ends were cut back, 0 bases at V and 3 bases at J, with 6 bases in the middle. This CDR3 region has 13 residues. Germline V gene sequence: CDR1 MNHEY, CDR2 SVGAGI. CDR3 amino acids: CASSYSANYEQYF. The DNA of the CDR3 is TGTGCCAGCAGTTACTCGGCTAACTACGAGCAGTACTTC.

The chain carries TRBV25-1 and TRBJ1-2, with 7 bases identical to TRBD1. V gave up 5 bases and J gave up 8 bases; unmatched junction bases: 14. Germline loops: CDR1 MGHDK, CDR2 SYGVNS. The CDR3 runs to 15 residues. The DNA for the CDR3 is TGTGCCAGCAGTAACAACCAGGGACAGTCGATGGGCTACACCTTC. Translating it yields CASSNNQGQSMGYTF.